This T cell receptor (beta chain) was sequenced during a study of spatial heterogeneity in lung cancer. As for the study in general: For the average unique TCR and UMI combination, more than 8.5 occurrences appeared in raw reads.

Using its own MiXCR run on the 5' RACE reads, TCRdb lists one record per CDR3 protein. The table lists about 35,000 distinct CDR3 sequences, 3.1% of them singletons. This clonotype was counted ten times or more. The germline V gene has CDR1 MDHEN and CDR2 SYDVKM. The V end was cut by 8 bases, the J end by 5 bases, with 18 bases between. CDR3 length: 14 residues. As to time point: sample taken at primary tumor resection. Sequencing covered unsorted whole RNA taken from tumor, nontumor lung or frozen PBMC. The sequence derives from a male donor with early-stage non-small cell lung cancer. The sequences come from normal lung tissue next to the tumor, collected at surgery. The J gene is TRBJ2-5, the V gene TRBV28; possibly TRBD1 or TRBD2 for D (6 bases each). For the CDR3, the DNA is TGTGCCAGCTCCCTGGGGGGCCCAACTGAGACCCAGTACTTC. It is translated as CASSLGGPTETQYF.